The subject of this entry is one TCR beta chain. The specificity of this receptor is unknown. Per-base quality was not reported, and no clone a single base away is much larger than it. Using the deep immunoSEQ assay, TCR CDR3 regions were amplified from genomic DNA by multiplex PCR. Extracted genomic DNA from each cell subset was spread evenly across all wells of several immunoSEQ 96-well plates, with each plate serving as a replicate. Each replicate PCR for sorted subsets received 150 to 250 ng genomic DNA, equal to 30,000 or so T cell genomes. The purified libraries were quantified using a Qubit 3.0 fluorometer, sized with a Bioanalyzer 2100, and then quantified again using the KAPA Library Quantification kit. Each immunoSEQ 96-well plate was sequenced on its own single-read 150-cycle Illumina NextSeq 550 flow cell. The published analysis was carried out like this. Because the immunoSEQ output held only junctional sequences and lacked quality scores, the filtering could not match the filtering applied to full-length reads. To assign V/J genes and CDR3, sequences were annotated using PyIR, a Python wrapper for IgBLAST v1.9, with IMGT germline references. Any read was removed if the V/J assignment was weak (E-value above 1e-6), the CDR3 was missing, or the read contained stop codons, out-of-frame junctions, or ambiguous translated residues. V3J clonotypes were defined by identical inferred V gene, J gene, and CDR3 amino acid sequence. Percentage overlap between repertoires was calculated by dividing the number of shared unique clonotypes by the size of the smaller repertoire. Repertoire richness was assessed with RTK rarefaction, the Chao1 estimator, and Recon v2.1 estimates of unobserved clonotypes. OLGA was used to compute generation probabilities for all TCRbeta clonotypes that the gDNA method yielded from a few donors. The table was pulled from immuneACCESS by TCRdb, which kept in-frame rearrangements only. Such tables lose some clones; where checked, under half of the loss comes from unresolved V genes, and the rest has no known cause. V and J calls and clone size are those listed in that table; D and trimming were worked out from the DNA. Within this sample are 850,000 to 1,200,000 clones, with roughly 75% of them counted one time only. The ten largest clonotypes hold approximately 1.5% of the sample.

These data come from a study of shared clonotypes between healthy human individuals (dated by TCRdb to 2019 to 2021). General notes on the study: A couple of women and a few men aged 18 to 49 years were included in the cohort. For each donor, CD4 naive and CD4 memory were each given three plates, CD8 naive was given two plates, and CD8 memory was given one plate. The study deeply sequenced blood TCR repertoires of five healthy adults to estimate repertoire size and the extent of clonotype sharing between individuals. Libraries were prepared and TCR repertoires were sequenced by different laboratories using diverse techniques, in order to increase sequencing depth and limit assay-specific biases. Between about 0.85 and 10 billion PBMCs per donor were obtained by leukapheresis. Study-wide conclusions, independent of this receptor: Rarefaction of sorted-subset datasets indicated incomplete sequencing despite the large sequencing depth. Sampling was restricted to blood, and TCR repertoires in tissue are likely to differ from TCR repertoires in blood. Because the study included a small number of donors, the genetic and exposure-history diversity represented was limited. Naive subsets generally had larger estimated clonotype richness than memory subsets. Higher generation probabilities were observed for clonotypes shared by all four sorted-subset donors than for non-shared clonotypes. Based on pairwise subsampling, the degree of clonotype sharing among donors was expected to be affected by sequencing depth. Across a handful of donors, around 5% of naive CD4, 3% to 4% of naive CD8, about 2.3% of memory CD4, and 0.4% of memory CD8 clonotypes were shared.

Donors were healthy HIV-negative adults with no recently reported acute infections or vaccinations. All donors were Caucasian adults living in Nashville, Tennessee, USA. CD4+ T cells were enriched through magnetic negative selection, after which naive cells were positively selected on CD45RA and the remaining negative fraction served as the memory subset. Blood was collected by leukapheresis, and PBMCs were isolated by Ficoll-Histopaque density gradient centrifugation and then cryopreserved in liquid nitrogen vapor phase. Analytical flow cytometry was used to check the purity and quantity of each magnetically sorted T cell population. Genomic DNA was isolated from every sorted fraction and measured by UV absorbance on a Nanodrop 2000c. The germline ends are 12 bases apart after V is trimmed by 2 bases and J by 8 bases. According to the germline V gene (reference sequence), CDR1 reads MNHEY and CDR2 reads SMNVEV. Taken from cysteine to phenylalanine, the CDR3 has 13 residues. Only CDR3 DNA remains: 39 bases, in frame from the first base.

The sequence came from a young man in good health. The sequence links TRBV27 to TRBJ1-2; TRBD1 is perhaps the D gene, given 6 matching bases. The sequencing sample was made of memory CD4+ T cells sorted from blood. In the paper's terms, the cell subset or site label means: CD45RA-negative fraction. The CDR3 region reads CASSLRGAEGYTF. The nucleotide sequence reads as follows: TGTGCCAGCAGTTTAAGGGGGGCCGAGGGCTACACCTTC.